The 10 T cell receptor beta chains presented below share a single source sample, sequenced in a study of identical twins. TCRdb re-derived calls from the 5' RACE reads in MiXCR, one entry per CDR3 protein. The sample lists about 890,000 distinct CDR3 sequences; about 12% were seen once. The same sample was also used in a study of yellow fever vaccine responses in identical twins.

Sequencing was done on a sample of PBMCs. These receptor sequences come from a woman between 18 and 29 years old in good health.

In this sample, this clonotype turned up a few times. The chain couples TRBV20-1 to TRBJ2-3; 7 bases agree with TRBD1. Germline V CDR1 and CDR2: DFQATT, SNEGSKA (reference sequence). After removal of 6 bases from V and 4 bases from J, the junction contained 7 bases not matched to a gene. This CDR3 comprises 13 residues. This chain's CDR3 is CSAVKGAADTQYF. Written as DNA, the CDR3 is TGCAGTGCAGTAAAGGGGGCTGCAGATACGCAGTATTTT.

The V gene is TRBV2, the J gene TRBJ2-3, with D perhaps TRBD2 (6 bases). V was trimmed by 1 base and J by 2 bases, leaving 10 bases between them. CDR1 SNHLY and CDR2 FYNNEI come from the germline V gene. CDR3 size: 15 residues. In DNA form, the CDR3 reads TGTGCCAGCAGTGAAGGGGACTTCTCCACAGATACGCAGTATTTT. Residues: CASSEGDFSTDTQYF.

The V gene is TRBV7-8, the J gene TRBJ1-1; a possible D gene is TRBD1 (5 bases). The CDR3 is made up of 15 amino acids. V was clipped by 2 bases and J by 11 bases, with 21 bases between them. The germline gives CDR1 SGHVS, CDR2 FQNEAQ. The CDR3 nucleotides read TGTGCCAGCAGCTTATGGGGCAGGGAAACTCTTGGGGCTTTCTTT. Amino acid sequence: CASSLWGRETLGAFF.

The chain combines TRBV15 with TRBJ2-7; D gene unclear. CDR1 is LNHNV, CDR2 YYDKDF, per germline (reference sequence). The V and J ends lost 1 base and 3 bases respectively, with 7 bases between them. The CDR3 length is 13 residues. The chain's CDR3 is CATSRGSLYEQYV. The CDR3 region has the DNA TGTGCCACCAGCAGAGGATCCCTCTACGAGCAGTACGTC.

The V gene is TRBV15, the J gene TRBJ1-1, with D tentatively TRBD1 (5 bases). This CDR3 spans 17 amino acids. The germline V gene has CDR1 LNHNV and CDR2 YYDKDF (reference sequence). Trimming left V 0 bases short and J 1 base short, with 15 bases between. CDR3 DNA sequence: TGTGCCACCAGCAGAGAGCGGGGAAAGGGGCCGAACACTGAAGCTTTCTTT. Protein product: CATSRERGKGPNTEAFF.

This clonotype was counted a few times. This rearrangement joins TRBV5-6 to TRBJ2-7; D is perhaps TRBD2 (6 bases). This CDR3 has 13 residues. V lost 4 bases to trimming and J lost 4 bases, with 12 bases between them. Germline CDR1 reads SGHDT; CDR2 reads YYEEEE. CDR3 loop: CASSPRERYEQYF. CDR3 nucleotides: TGTGCCAGCAGCCCCCGGGAGAGGTACGAGCAGTACTTC. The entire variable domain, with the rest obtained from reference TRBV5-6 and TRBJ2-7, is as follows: DAGVTQSPTHLIKTRGQQVTLRCSPKSGHDTVSWYQQALGQGPQFIFQYYEEEERQRGNFPDRFSGHQFPNYSSELNVNALLLGDSALYLCASSPRERYEQYFGPGTRLTVT.

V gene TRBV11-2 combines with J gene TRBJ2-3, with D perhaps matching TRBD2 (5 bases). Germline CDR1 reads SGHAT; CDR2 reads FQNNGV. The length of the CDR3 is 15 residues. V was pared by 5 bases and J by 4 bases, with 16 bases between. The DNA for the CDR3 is TGTGCCAGCAGCGCCAACCGGGGAAGTGCAGATACGCAGTATTTT. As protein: CASSANRGSADTQYF.

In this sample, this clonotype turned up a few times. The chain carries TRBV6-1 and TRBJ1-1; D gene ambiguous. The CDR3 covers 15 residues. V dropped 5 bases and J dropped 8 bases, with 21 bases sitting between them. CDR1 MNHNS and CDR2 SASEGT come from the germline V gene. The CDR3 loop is CASSPNRDLNPEAFF. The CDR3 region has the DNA TGTGCCAGCAGTCCCAACAGAGACCTAAACCCCGAAGCTTTCTTT.

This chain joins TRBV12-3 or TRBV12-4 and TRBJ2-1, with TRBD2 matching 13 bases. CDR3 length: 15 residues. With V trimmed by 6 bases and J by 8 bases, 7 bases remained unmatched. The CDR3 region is CASRLAGGRRDEQFF. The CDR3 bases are TGTGCCAGCAGACTAGCGGGGGGGCGCCGGGATGAGCAGTTCTTC.

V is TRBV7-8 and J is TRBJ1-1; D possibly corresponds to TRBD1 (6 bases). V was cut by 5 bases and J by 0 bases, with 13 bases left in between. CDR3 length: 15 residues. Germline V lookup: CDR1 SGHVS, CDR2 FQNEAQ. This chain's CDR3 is CASSIRGPMNTEAFF. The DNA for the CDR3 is TGTGCCAGCAGCATCCGGGGGCCGATGAACACTGAAGCTTTCTTT.